This T cell receptor (beta chain) came from a study of identical twins. Using its own MiXCR run on the 5' RACE reads, TCRdb lists one record per CDR3 protein. The sample yields approximately 590,000 distinct CDR3 sequences, approximately 9.6% seen once. Germline V gene data show CDR1 as SNHLY and CDR2 as FYNNEI. The CDR3 extends over 15 amino acids. V dropped 2 bases and J dropped 7 bases, with 12 bases sitting between them. This clonotype occurred many times. This same sample was also part of a study on yellow fever vaccine responses in identical twins.

This sequence originates from a woman between 18 and 29 years old in good health. This chain joins TRBV2 and TRBJ1-6, with TRBD1 as a possible D gene (6 bases). Sequences were obtained from PBMCs. CDR3 DNA: TGTGCCAGCAGTGAATGGACAGCCTCCAATTCACCCCTCCACTTT. Protein: CASSEWTASNSPLHF. The whole variable domain, filled in from reference TRBV2 and TRBJ1-6, reads EPEVTQTPSHQVTQMGQEVILRCVPISNHLYFYWYRQILGQKVEFLVSFYNNEISEKSEIFDDQFSVERPDGSNFTLKIRSTKLEDSAMYFCASSEWTASNSPLHFGNGTRLTVT.